This entry is about one T cell receptor beta chain. The data originate from a study of technical replicates of blood from a handful of donors. Method: immunoSEQ multiplex PCR; TCRdb's copy keeps in-frame clones and lacks some. The sample contains about 63,000 clones, around 84% of which appear only once. This TCR was sampled from a human donor in good health. Some clones in this sample may be carry-over from other donors' samples. The sequencing sample was made of PBMCs.

CDR3 nucleotide sequence: TGTGCCAGCTCCACCTCCGCGGGGGCTGGAGATACGCAGTATTTT. Protein: CASSTSAGAGDTQYF. The V gene is TRBV6-4, the J gene TRBJ2-3; D perhaps matches TRBD2 (7 bases). The V gene's germline CDR1 is MRHNA and CDR2 SNTAGT. This CDR3 is built from 15 residues. V dropped 8 bases and J dropped 5 bases, with 20 bases sitting between them.